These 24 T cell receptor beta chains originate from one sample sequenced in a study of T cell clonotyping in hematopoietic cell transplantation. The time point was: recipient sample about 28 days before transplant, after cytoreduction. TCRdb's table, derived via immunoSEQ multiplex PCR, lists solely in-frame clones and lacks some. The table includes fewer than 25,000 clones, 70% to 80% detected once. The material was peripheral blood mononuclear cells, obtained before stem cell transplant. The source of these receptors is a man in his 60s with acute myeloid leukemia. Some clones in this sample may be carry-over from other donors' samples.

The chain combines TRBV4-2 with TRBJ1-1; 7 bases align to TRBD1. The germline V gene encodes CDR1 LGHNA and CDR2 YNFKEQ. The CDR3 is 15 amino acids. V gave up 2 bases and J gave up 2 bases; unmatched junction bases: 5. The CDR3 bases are TGTGCCAGCAGCCAACCCGACAGGGACAACACTGAAGCTTTCTTT. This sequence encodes CASSQPDRDNTEAFF.

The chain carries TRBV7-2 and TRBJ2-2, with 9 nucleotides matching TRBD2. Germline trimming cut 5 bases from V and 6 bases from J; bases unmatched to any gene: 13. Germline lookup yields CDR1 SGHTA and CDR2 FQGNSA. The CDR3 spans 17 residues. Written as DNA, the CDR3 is TGTGCCAGCAGCCCTAGCGGGATAGCGGGGCGAGCCGGGGAGCTGTTTTTT. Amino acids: CASSPSGIAGRAGELFF.

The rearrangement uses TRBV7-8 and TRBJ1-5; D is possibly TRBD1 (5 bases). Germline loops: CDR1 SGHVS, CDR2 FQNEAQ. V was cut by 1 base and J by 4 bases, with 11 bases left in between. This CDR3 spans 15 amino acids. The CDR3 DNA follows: TGTGCCAGCAGCTTAGGAACAGGAGAAAATCAGCCCCAGCATTTT. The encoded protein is CASSLGTGENQPQHF.

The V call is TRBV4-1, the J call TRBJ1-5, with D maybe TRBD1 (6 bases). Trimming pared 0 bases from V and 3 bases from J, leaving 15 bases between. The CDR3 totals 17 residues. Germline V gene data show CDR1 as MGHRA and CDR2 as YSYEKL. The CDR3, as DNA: TGCGCCAGCAGCCAAGATTCGGGACAAAACTTCAATCAGCCCCAGCATTTT. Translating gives CASSQDSGQNFNQPQHF.

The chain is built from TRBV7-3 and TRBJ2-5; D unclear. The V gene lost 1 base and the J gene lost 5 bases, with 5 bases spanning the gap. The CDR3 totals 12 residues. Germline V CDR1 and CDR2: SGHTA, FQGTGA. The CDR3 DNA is TGTGCCAGCAGCTTAAGCCCGGAGACCCAGTACTTC. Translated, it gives CASSLSPETQYF.

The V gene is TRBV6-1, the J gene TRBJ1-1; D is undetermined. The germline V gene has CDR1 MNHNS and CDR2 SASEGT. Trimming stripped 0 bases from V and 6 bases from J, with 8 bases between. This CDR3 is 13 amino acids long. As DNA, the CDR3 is TGTGCCAGCAGTGAAGCGGGATTTGCTGAAGCTTTCTTT. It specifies CASSEAGFAEAFF.

As DNA, the CDR3 is TGTGCCAGCAGCCAAAAGCCCGGGACTAGCGGTGAGACCCAGTACTTC. Its translation is CASSQKPGTSGETQYF. V and J are TRBV4-2 and TRBJ2-5, with 11 bases identical to TRBD2. Trimming took 2 bases from V and 5 from J; bases not matched to a gene: 7. Looked up from germline, CDR1 is LGHNA and CDR2 is YNFKEQ. The CDR3 totals 16 residues.

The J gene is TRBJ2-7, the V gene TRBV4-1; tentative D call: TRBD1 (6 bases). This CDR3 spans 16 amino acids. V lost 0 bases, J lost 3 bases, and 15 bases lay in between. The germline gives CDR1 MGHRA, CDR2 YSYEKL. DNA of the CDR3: TGCGCCAGCAGCCAAGATTCCGGACAGACACACTACGAGCAGTACTTC. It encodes CASSQDSGQTHYEQYF.

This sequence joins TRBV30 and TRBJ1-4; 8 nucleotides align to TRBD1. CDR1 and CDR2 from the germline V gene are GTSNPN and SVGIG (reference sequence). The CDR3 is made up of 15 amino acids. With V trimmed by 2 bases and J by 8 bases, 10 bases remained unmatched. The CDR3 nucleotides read TGTGCCTGGAGTCCCCCCGGACAGGGCCGGGAAAAACTGTTTTTT. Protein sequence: CAWSPPGQGREKLFF.

For the CDR3, the DNA is TGTGCCAGCAATCTATTTCAGGGGAGTGAGCAGTTCTTC. This encodes CASNLFQGSEQFF. The chain joins TRBV6-1 to TRBJ2-1; weak D call: TRBD1 (6 bases). The CDR3 extends over 13 amino acids. CDR1 MNHNS and CDR2 SASEGT come from the germline V gene. The germline V and J ends were trimmed by 7 bases and 9 bases, with 16 bases remaining between them.

CDR3 nucleotides: TGTGCCAGCAGTGAATTCCAGGGAGGCACCGGGGAGCTGTTTTTT. Protein product: CASSEFQGGTGELFF. The chain combines TRBV6-1 with TRBJ2-2; a possible D gene is TRBD2 (6 bases). Trimming left V 2 bases short and J 4 bases short, with 11 bases between. This CDR3 has 15 amino acids. The germline V gene has CDR1 MNHNS and CDR2 SASEGT.

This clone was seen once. The chain's CDR3 is CASSLTFYGSYEQYF. The CDR3 nucleotides read TGTGCCAGCAGCTTAACTTTCTACGGATCCTACGAGCAGTACTTC. The chain links TRBV7-2 to TRBJ2-7; D is unclear. CDR1 and CDR2 (germline): SGHTA, FQGNSA. With 2 bases removed from V and 1 base from J, the gap between germline ends came to 12 bases. The CDR3 runs 15 residues.

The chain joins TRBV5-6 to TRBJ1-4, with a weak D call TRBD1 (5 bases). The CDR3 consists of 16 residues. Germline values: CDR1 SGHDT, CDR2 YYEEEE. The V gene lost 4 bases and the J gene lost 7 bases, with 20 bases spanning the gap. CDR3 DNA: TGTGCCAGCAGCCCCACGGGACGGGGAGAGAGTGAAAAACTGTTTTTT. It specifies CASSPTGRGESEKLFF.

The CDR3 is CASSLTGNTGELFF. For the CDR3, the DNA is TGCGCCAGCAGCTTGACAGGAAACACCGGGGAGCTGTTTTTT. The V call is TRBV5-1, the J call TRBJ2-2; TRBD1 might be the D (5 bases). The CDR3 is 14 amino acids. From germline, CDR1 is SGHRS and CDR2 YFSETQ. Trimming pared 1 base from V and 2 bases from J, leaving 6 bases between.

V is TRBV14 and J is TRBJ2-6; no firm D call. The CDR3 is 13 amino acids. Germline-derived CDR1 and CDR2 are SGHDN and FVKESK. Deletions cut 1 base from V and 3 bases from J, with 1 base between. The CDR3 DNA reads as TGTGCCAGCAGCCAAGTTGGGGCCAACGTCCTGACTTTC. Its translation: CASSQVGANVLTF.

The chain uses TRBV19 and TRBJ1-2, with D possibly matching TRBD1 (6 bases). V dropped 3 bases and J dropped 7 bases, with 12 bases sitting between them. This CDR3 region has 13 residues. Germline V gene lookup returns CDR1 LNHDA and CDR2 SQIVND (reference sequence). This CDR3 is CASSMGQVFGYTF. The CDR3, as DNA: TGTGCCAGTAGTATGGGACAAGTCTTTGGCTACACCTTC.

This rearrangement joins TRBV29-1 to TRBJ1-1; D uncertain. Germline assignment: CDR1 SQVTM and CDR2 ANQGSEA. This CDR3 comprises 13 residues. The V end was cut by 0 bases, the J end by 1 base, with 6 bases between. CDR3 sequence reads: CSVEETANTEAFF. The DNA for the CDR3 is TGCAGCGTTGAAGAGACGGCGAACACTGAAGCTTTCTTT. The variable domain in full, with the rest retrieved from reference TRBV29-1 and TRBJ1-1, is SAVISQKPSRDICQRGTSLTIQCQVDSQVTMMFWYRQQPGQSLTLIATANQGSEATYESGFVIDKFPISRPNLTFSTLTVSNMSPEDSSIYLCSVEETANTEAFFGQGTRLTVV.

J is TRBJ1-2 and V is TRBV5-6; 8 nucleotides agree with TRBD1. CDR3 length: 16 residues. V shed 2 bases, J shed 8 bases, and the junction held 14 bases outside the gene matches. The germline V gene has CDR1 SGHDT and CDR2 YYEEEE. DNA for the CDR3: TGTGCCAGCAGCTTAGGACAGGGCGGATTTGCTCGGGGCTACACCTTC. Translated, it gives CASSLGQGGFARGYTF.

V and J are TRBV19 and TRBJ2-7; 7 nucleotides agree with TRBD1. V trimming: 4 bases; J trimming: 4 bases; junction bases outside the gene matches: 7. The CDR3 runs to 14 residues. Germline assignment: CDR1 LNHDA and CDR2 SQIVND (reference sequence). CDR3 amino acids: CASSRGTGVYEQYF. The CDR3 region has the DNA TGTGCCAGTAGTAGGGGAACAGGGGTTTACGAGCAGTACTTC. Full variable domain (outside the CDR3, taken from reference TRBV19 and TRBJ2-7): DGGITQSPKYLFRKEGQNVTLSCEQNLNHDAMYWYRQDPGQGLRLIYYSQIVNDFQKGDIAEGYSVSREKKESFPLTVTSAQKNPTAFYLCASSRGTGVYEQYFGPGTRLTVT.

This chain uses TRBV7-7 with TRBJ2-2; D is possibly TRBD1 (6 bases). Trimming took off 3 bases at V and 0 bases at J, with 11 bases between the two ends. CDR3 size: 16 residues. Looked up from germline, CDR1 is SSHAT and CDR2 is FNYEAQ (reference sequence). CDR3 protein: CASSLGTPANTGELFF. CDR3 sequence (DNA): TGTGCCAGCAGCTTGGGGACACCAGCGAACACCGGGGAGCTGTTTTTT.

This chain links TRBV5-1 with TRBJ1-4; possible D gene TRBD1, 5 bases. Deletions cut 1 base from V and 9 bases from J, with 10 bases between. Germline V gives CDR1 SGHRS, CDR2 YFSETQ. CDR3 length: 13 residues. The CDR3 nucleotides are TGCGCCAGCAGCTTGAACACAGGTCAAAAACTGTTTTTT. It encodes CASSLNTGQKLFF.

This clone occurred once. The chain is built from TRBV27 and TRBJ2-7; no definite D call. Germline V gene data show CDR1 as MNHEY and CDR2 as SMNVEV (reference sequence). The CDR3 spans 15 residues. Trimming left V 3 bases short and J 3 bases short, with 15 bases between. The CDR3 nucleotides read TGTGCCAGCAGTTTGAAGGGATGGGGATACTACGAGCAGTACTTC. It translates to CASSLKGWGYYEQYF.

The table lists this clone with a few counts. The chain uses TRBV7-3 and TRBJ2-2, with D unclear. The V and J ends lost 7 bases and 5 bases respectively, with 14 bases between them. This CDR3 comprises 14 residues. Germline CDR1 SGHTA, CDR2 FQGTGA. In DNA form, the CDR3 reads TGTGCCAGCAAACCATGGGCGGAGACCGGGGAGCTGTTTTTT. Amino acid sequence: CASKPWAETGELFF.

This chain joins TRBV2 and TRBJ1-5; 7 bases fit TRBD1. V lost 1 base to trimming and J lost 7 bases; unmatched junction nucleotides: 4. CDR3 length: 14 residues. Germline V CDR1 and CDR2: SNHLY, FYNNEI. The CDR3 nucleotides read TGTGCCAGCAGTGAAGGGACAGGACGACAGCCCCAGCATTTT. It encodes CASSEGTGRQPQHF.